This T cell receptor (beta chain) stems from a study of shared clonotypes between healthy human individuals. Study context: Three plates each covered CD4 naive and memory; CD8 naive two, CD8 memory one.

The length of the CDR3 is 14 residues. Germline V gene data show CDR1 as SGHNT and CDR2 as YYREEE (reference sequence). Losses at the gene ends were 5 bases for V and 0 bases for J; bases not matched to a gene: 5. In the CD4+ fraction, cells were divided into CD45RA+ naive and CD45RA-negative memory subsets. The deep-level immunoSEQ assay was used. Here immunoSEQ multiplex PCR was the method, and the copy in TCRdb shows in-frame clones only, minus some. Of about 1.5 million clones in the sample, around 98% were seen once. The sequenced sample was naive CD4+ T cells sorted from blood. Subset noted: CD45RA+ positively selected. V is TRBV5-4 and J is TRBJ2-7; 7 positions match TRBD2. This clonotype originated in a man aged 25 to 40 in good health. CDR3 region: CASSPGRRSYEQYF. Written as DNA, the CDR3 is TGTGCCAGCAGTCCCGGGAGGCGCTCCTACGAGCAGTACTTC.